This passage covers 30 T cell receptor beta chains from one sample sequenced in a study of molecular identifiers for immune sequencing clone quantification. TCRdb re-called the PCR reads with MiXCR, one entry per CDR3 protein. The data hold about 500,000 distinct CDR3 sequences, with 20% to 25% observed a single time. The sequenced sample was naive CD8+ T cells from blood, with Jurkat cell RNA spiked in. Documented subset: FACS-sorted CD8+CD4-CCR7+CD45RA+ naive T cells. These receptors originate from a human donor in good health. Some libraries in this study had Jurkat cell RNA spiked in.

Here the CDR3 reads CASLIGQLDTEAFF. The CDR3 region has the DNA TGTGCCAGTTTAATTGGACAGTTAGACACTGAAGCTTTCTTT. The gene calls are TRBV28 and TRBJ1-1; D might be TRBD1 (6 bases). The CDR3 is 14 amino acids. Between the trimmed V and J ends, which lost 9 bases and 3 bases, there was a span of 17 bases. Germline CDR1 and CDR2: MDHEN and SYDVKM.

This clonotype was seen at least ten times. V gene TRBV29-1 combines with J gene TRBJ2-1, with TRBD2 matching over 9 bases. The CDR3 loop spans 14 amino acids. Germline V lookup: CDR1 SQVTM, CDR2 ANQGSEA. Trimming cost V 8 bases and J 3 bases; bases outside gene matches: 8. The CDR3 nucleotides read TGCAGCCACCAGGTTAGCGGGAGCTACAATGAGCAGTTCTTC. This sequence encodes CSHQVSGSYNEQFF.

The V and J genes are TRBV20-1 and TRBJ1-2; 10 bases are a match to TRBD1. Germline-derived CDR1 and CDR2 are DFQATT and SNEGSKA (reference sequence). J was trimmed by 6 bases and V by 2 bases; bases with no gene match: 18. The CDR3 consists of 18 residues. Written as DNA, the CDR3 is TGCAGTGCTAGATCAGACCGGGACAGGGGCCACTTATGGGATGGCTACACCTTC. Its translation is CSARSDRDRGHLWDGYTF.

The chain uses TRBV2 and TRBJ1-1; D unclear. Germline-derived CDR1 and CDR2 are SNHLY and FYNNEI. The V and J ends lost 2 bases and 1 base respectively, with 5 bases between them. This CDR3 has 13 amino acids. CDR3 residues: CASSEFRNTEAFF. Written as DNA, the CDR3 is TGTGCCAGCAGTGAATTTAGGAACACTGAAGCTTTCTTT.

With regard to this clonotype: A read error may produce the germline difference seen at one junction end. CDR3 region: CAGSPGGEFGQYF. The CDR3 DNA sequence: TGTGCCGGCAGCCCGGGAGGCGAATTCGGGCAGTACTTC. This rearrangement joins TRBV9 to TRBJ2-7; TRBD2 agrees at 7 bases. Germline V gene sequence: CDR1 SGDLS, CDR2 YYNGEE. The CDR3 has 13 amino acids.

V gene TRBV6-2 or TRBV6-3 combines with J gene TRBJ1-5; 9 bases are shared with TRBD1. V gave up 5 bases and J gave up 6 bases; unmatched junction bases: 11. Germline CDR1 reads MNHEY; CDR2 reads SVGEGT. The CDR3 consists of 16 residues. This CDR3 is CASSHRYGTGFQPQHF. The CDR3 DNA reads TGTGCCAGCAGTCATCGTTACGGGACAGGGTTTCAGCCCCAGCATTTT.

This clonotype has a handful of counts. The chain joins TRBV7-9 to TRBJ2-3, with a tentative D call TRBD1 (5 bases). Germline V gives CDR1 SEHNR, CDR2 FQNEAQ (reference sequence). The CDR3 is 14 residues long. The CDR3 is CAWGRVMSTDTQYF. CDR3 nucleotide sequence: TGTGCTTGGGGCAGGGTCATGAGCACAGATACGCAGTATTTT.

This clonotype was seen once. A much bigger clone sits one base away, suggesting this may be a read error. The CDR3 loop reads CASSVAGPGTDTQYF. The DNA for the CDR3 is TGTGCCAGCAGCGTAGCGGGACCTGGCACAGATACGCAGTATTTT. This chain links TRBV9 with TRBJ2-3; D may match TRBD1 or TRBD2 (5 bases each). V was shortened by 0 bases and J by 1 base, with 9 bases between the two germline ends. The germline gives CDR1 SGDLS, CDR2 YYNGEE. The CDR3 length is 15 residues. Together with reference TRBV9 and TRBJ2-3, the CDR3 gives the full variable domain: DSGVTQTPKHLITATGQRVTLRCSPRSGDLSVYWYQQSLDQGLQFLIQYYNGEERAKGNILERFSAQQFPDLHSELNLSSLELGDSALYFCASSVAGPGTDTQYFGPGTRLTVL.

This clonotype was seen a handful of times. The genes are TRBV5-5 and TRBJ1-1; maybe TRBD1 (5 bases). With 4 bases removed from V and 3 bases from J, the gap between germline ends came to 19 bases. This CDR3 contains 16 residues. CDR1 and CDR2 from the germline V gene are SGHKS and YYEKEE (reference sequence). The CDR3 DNA reads as TGTGCCAGCAGCCAGAGCCTTGGCTTAGGGGACACTGAAGCTTTCTTT. It is translated as CASSQSLGLGDTEAFF.

Details on this clonotype: One base away lies a much larger clone, so this may be a sequencing read error. The gene calls are TRBV5-6 and TRBJ1-5; perhaps TRBD1 as D (5 bases). This CDR3 is 16 amino acids long. CDR1 is SGHDT, CDR2 YYEEEE, per germline. Here the CDR3 DNA reads TGTGCCAGCAGCTTGAGGGCAGGGTGGCCCAATCAGCCCCGGCATTTT. Encoded protein: CASSLRAGWPNQPRHF. The variable domain in full, with the rest retrieved from reference TRBV5-6 and TRBJ1-5, is DAGVTQSPTHLIKTRGQQVTLRCSPKSGHDTVSWYQQALGQGPQFIFQYYEEEERQRGNFPDRFSGHQFPNYSSELNVNALLLGDSALYLCASSLRAGWPNQPRHFGDGTRLSIL.

About this clonotype: This may stem from a read error, because a much larger clone lies one nucleotide away. Here the CDR3 omits its conserved ending phenylalanine or tryptophan, so a read error is the likely source. The chain has TRBV10-3 and TRBJ2-7, with 9 bases fitting TRBD2. V dropped 7 bases and J dropped 5; count of bases not matched to a gene: 9. Germline-derived CDR1 and CDR2 are ENHRY and SYGVKD. CDR3 length: 14 amino acids. In nucleotides, the CDR3 is TGTGCCATCACCTCGCGGGAGGGCCTCGACGAGCAGTACCTC. Its protein is CAITSREGLDEQYL.

In this sample, this clonotype turned up many times. The gene calls are TRBV6-6 and TRBJ2-3; 8 positions agree with TRBD2. CDR1 is MNHNY, CDR2 SVGAGI, per germline (reference sequence). The CDR3 length is 14 residues. V trimming: 7 bases; J trimming: 2 bases; junction bases outside the gene matches: 5. CDR3 bases: TGTGCCAGCATTAGGACTAGCCACACAGATACGCAGTATTTT. Amino acid sequence: CASIRTSHTDTQYF.

In its sample, this clonotype was seen many times. CDR3 sequence: CASSLAGQGFYEQFF. CDR3 coding DNA: TGTGCCAGCAGCTTAGCGGGACAGGGTTTCTATGAGCAGTTCTTC. The chain carries TRBV5-6 and TRBJ2-1; 9 bases fit TRBD1. After removal of 2 bases from V and 8 bases from J, the junction contained 8 bases not matched to a gene. The CDR3 is 15 amino acids. Per the germline V gene, CDR1 is SGHDT and CDR2 is YYEEEE.

Note on this clonotype: A much bigger clone sits one base away, suggesting this may be a read error. The V and J genes are TRBV20-1 and TRBJ1-3; tentatively, D is TRBD1 (5 bases). Germline lookup yields CDR1 DFQATT and CDR2 SNEGSKA (reference sequence). Trimming pared 6 bases from V and 0 bases from J, leaving 15 bases between. The CDR3 length is 15 residues. This CDR3 is CSARGRANSGNTIYF. CDR3 in DNA: TGCAGTGCCCGGGGACGGGCTAACTCTGGAAACACCATATATTTT.

This clonotype was observed a few times. V gene TRBV27 combines with J gene TRBJ2-7; possible D gene TRBD1, 6 bases. Per the germline V gene, CDR1 is MNHEY and CDR2 is SMNVEV (reference sequence). CDR3 length: 14 residues. Trimming shortened V by 5 bases and J by 2 bases, and 13 bases separated the two germline ends. The CDR3 DNA is TGTGCCAGCAGTGTTACAGGGATGGCCTACGAGCAGTACTTC. Its translation: CASSVTGMAYEQYF.

The CDR3 DNA is TGTGCCAGCAGCGTAGGAGGTCTAGCGGACTCCTACGAGCAGTACTTC. Residues: CASSVGGLADSYEQYF. The chain is built from TRBV9 and TRBJ2-7; the match to TRBD2 covers 7 bases. V was pared by 0 bases and J by 0 bases, with 6 bases of the junction left unmatched. The CDR3 runs 16 residues. Germline V gives CDR1 SGDLS, CDR2 YYNGEE.

This clonotype was recorded at least ten times. V and J are TRBV5-6 and TRBJ2-3, with a weak D call TRBD1 (6 bases). Trimming pared 0 bases from V and 4 bases from J, leaving 9 bases between. Germline CDR1 reads SGHDT; CDR2 reads YYEEEE. This CDR3 has 14 residues. The CDR3 loop reads CASSLGRGSDTQYF. The CDR3 bases are TGTGCCAGCAGCTTGGGCAGGGGATCAGATACGCAGTATTTT.

The chain is built from TRBV14 and TRBJ2-5; 8 nucleotides align to TRBD2. J was trimmed by 4 bases and V by 0 bases; bases with no gene match: 4. Germline V gene lookup returns CDR1 SGHDN and CDR2 FVKESK. This CDR3 has 15 amino acids. CDR3: CASSQDIRGGETQYF. As DNA, the CDR3 is TGTGCCAGCAGCCAAGACATTCGGGGGGGAGAGACCCAGTACTTC.

This clonotype was counted between two and nine times. V usage is TRBV4-3 and J usage is TRBJ2-5, with TRBD1 matching over 7 bases. The V segment lost 0 bases and the J segment 4 bases; nucleotides outside the gene matches: 5. The CDR3 has 15 residues. Germline CDR1 reads LGHNA; CDR2 reads YSLEER. The CDR3 loop reads CASSQEGAGGETQYF. Written as DNA, the CDR3 is TGCGCCAGCAGCCAAGAAGGGGCAGGGGGAGAGACCCAGTACTTC.

This clonotype has only a few counts. The chain is built from TRBV20-1 and TRBJ2-7, with 7 nucleotides matching TRBD1. The CDR3 totals 16 residues. The V gene end was trimmed by 4 bases and the J gene end by 4 bases; junction bases not matched to a gene: 16. Germline V gives CDR1 DFQATT, CDR2 SNEGSKA (reference sequence). CDR3 in amino acids: CSATPPGTVYPYEQYF. The CDR3 DNA reads TGCAGTGCTACACCACCAGGGACAGTGTATCCTTACGAGCAGTACTTC.

This chain joins TRBV12-5 and TRBJ1-1, with 8 bases matching TRBD1. The V segment lost 0 bases and the J segment 0 bases; nucleotides outside the gene matches: 9. Germline values: CDR1 LGHNT, CDR2 FRNRAP. The CDR3 runs to 18 residues. The CDR3 reads CASGLVTGGSFMNTEAFF. DNA of the CDR3: TGTGCTAGTGGTTTGGTAACAGGGGGATCTTTCATGAACACTGAAGCTTTCTTT.

This clonotype was observed a few times. The genes are TRBV29-1 and TRBJ2-4; D gene ambiguous. CDR1 is SQVTM and CDR2 is ANQGSEA in the germline V gene. There are 13 residues in the CDR3. V lost 4 bases, J lost 1 base, and 8 bases lay in between. CDR3 protein: CSVVGWAKNIQYF. For the CDR3, the DNA is TGCAGCGTTGTTGGGTGGGCCAAAAACATTCAGTACTTC.

Comments on this clonotype: A read error may be the cause here, since a much bigger clone is one base away. The chain combines TRBV7-7 with TRBJ2-3; possible D gene TRBD2, 6 bases. The CDR3 has 14 residues. CDR1 and CDR2 from the germline V gene are SSHAT and FNYEAQ (reference sequence). CDR3 residues: CAGSWGDGTDTQYF. The CDR3 DNA reads as TGTGCCGGCAGCTGGGGGGATGGCACAGATACGCAGTATTTT.

On this clonotype itself: The junction and the germline gene differ at one end; a read error may be behind it. The V gene is TRBV13, the J gene TRBJ2-7; 8 nucleotides align to TRBD1. CDR1 and CDR2 (germline): PRHDT, FYEKMQ (reference sequence). The CDR3 is 14 residues long. DNA of the CDR3: TGTGCCAGCAGCCGGACAGGGTACGGCTACGAGCAGTGCTTC. Amino acid sequence: CASSRTGYGYEQCF.

This clonotype has ten or more counts. The chain joins TRBV7-2 to TRBJ1-1, with D hard to call. Germline CDR1 reads SGHTA; CDR2 reads FQGNSA. V was clipped by 4 bases and J by 1 base, with 7 bases between them. The length of the CDR3 is 13 residues. For the CDR3, the DNA is TGTGCCAGCAGCTCCTACAAGAACACTGAAGCTTTCTTT. Translated, it gives CASSSYKNTEAFF.

Ten or more counts support this clonotype. The chain carries TRBV12-3 or TRBV12-4 and TRBJ2-7; TRBD2 agrees at 7 bases. After removal of 3 bases from V and 2 bases from J, the junction contained 4 bases not matched to a gene. This CDR3 spans 14 amino acids. CDR3 sequence reads: CASSFAGVAYEQYF. CDR3 DNA sequence: TGTGCCAGCAGTTTCGCGGGGGTGGCCTACGAGCAGTACTTC.

This clonotype has more than one count but fewer than ten. The chain couples TRBV7-6 to TRBJ2-2; D is uncertain. V lost 2 bases, J lost 2 bases, and 9 bases lay in between. CDR1 is SGHVS, CDR2 FNYEAQ, per germline. The CDR3 covers 15 residues. The CDR3 here is CASSLLGVNTGELFF. CDR3 nucleotide sequence: TGTGCCAGCAGCTTACTCGGCGTAAACACCGGGGAGCTGTTTTTT.

V is TRBV5-6 and J is TRBJ2-7; TRBD2 is a possible D gene (6 bases). The length of the CDR3 is 15 residues. V was shortened by 1 base and J by 2 bases, with 13 bases between the two germline ends. CDR1 is SGHDT, CDR2 YYEEEE, per germline. The CDR3 is CASSLSRDSAYEQYF. CDR3 coding DNA: TGTGCCAGCAGCTTGTCACGGGACTCAGCCTACGAGCAGTACTTC.

Of note for this clonotype: A read error may explain this, as a much larger clone is one base away. The V and J genes are TRBV2 and TRBJ1-1; D remains ambiguous. CDR3 size: 13 residues. Germline assignment: CDR1 SNHLY and CDR2 FYNNEI. In DNA, the CDR3 is TGTGCCAGCAATTGGGCACCAAACACTGGAGCTTTCTTT. This gives the protein CASNWAPNTGAFF.

This clonotype was found a few times. V is TRBV6-6 and J is TRBJ2-7; 8 nucleotides line up with TRBD1. CDR3 length: 16 amino acids. Germline V lookup: CDR1 MNHNY, CDR2 SVGAGI (reference sequence). The junction had 10 bases not matched to a gene; V was cut back by 4 bases and J by 2 bases. The CDR3 protein is CASSSIDRGRTYEQYF. DNA of the CDR3: TGTGCCAGCAGTTCCATCGACAGGGGACGAACCTACGAGCAGTACTTC.